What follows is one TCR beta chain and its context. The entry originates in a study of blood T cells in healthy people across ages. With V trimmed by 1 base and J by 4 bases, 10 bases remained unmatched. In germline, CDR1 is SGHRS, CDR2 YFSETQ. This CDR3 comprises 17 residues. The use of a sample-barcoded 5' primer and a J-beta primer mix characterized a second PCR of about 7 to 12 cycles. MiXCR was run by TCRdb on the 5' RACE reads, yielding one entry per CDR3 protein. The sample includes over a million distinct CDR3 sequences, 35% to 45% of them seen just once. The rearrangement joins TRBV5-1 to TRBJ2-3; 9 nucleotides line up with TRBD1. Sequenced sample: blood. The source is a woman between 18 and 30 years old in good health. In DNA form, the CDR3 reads TGCGCCAGCAGCTTGAGTACAGGGGGCGTGGAAGCAGATACGCAGTATTTT. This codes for CASSLSTGGVEADTQYF.